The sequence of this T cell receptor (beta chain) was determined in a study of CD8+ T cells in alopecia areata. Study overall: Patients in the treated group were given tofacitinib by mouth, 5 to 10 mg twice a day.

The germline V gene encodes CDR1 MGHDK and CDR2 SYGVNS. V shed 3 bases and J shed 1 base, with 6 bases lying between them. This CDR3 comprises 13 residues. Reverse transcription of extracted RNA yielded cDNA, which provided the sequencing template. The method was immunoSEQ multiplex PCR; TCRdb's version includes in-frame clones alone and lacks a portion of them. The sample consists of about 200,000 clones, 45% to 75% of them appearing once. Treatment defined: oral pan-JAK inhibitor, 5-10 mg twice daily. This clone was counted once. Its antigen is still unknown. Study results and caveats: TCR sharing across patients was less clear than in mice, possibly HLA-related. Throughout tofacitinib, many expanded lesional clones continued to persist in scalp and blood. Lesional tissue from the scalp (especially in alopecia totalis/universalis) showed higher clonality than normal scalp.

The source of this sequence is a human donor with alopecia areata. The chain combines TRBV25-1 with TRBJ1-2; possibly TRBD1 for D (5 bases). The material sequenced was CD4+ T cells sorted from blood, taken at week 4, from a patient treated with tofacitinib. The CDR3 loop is CASSDRDNYGYTF. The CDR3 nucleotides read TGTGCCAGCAGTGACAGGGATAACTATGGCTACACCTTC.